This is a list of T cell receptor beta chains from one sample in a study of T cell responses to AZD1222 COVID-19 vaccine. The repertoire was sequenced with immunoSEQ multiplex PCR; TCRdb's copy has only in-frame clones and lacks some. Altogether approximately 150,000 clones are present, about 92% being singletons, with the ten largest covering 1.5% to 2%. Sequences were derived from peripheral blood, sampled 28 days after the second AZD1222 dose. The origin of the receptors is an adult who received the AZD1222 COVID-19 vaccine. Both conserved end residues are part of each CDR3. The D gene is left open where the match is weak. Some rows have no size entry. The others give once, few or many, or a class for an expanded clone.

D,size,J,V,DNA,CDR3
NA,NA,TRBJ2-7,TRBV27,TGTGCCAGCAGTTTAAATTTTCGGACAGATGCCTACGAGCAGTACTTC,CASSLNFRTDAYEQYF
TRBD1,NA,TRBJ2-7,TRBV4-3,TGCGCCAGCAGCCAAGATGGTGGGACAGGGGGGTACGAGCAGTACTTC,CASSQDGGTGGYEQYF
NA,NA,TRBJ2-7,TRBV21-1,TGTGCCAGCAGCAAACTCCCGAGGGGGCGGACTAGCGGGGGAGCCCACTGGGACTACGAGCAGTACTTC,CASSKLPRGRTSGGAHWDYEQYF
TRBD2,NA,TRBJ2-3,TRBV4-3,TGCGCCAGCAGCGCCTCGGGAGGGTCAGGGGCAGATACGCAGTATTTT,CASSASGGSGADTQYF
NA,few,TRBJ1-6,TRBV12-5,TGTGCTAGTGGTTTGGGGAGCTATAATTCACCCCTCCACTTT,CASGLGSYNSPLHF
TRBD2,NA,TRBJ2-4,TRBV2,TGTGCCAGCCAAGGGGAGGGCATTCAGTACTTC,CASQGEGIQYF
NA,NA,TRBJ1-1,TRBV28,TGTGCCAGCAGTTTTAGAGGTGACAGGTATTATTGGAGGGGCGGAGGAGAAGCTTTCTTT,CASSFRGDRYYWRGGGEAFF
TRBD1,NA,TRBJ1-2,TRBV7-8,TGTGCCAGCAGCTTAGGGACAGGGGTTAACTATGGCTACACCTTC,CASSLGTGVNYGYTF
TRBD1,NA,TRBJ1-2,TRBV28,TGTGCCAGCAGAAGTACAGGGGTGATTGACTATGGCTACACCTTC,CASRSTGVIDYGYTF
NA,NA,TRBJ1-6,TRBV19,TGTGCCAGTAGCCCTGTATCCTATAATTCACCCCTCCACTTT,CASSPVSYNSPLHF
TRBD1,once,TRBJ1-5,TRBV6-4,TGTGCCAGCAGGGGACAGAGAAGTAGCAATCAGCCCCAGCATTTT,CASRGQRSSNQPQHF
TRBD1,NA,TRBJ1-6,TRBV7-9,TGTGCCAGCAGCCCACAGGGGGGGAATTCACCCCTCCACTTT,CASSPQGGNSPLHF
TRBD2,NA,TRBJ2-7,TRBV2,TGTGCCAGCAGTCAAATTAGCGGGAGCAGTGGGAAGCAGTACTTC,CASSQISGSSGKQYF
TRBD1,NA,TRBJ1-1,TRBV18,TGTGCCAGCTCTACAGGGGGCGCGGTGATGAACACTGAAGCTTTCTTT,CASSTGGAVMNTEAFF
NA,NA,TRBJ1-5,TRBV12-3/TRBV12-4,TGTGCCAGCAGTTTATTAAGAGATCAGCCCCAGCATTTT,CASSLLRDQPQHF
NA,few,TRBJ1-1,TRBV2,TGTGCCAGCAGTGGTGTTGATGAAGCTTTCTTT,CASSGVDEAFF
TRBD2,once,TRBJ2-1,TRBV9,TGTGCCAGCAGCGTAGCTAGCGGGATCAATGAGCAGTTCTTC,CASSVASGINEQFF
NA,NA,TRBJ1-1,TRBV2,TGTGCCAGCAGGGCAGAGATGAACACTGAAGCTTTCTTT,CASRAEMNTEAFF
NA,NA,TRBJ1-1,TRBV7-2,TGTGCCAGCAGCAGTATGAACACTGAAGCTTTCTTT,CASSSMNTEAFF
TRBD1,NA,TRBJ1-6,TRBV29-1,TGCAGCGTGAAGGGGGACAGGGATAATTCACCCCTCCACTTT,CSVKGDRDNSPLHF
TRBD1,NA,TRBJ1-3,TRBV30,TGTGCCTGGAGTGGAGAGACAGGGTCCTCTGGAAACACCATATATTTT,CAWSGETGSSGNTIYF
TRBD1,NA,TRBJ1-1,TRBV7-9,TGTGCCAGCAGCGCCGGGACAGGGGAGAAGAACACTGAAGCTTTCTTT,CASSAGTGEKNTEAFF
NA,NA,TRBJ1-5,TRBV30,TGTGCCTGGAGTCCCCCCGGTCAGCCCCAGCATTTT,CAWSPPGQPQHF
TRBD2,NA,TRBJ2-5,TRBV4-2,TGTGCCAGCAGCCAAGGGAATGGGGGAGGGCTGGAGACCCAGTACTTC,CASSQGNGGGLETQYF
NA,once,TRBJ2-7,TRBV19,TGTGCCAGTAGTCTCTCATGGGGCTCCTACGAGCAGTACTTC,CASSLSWGSYEQYF
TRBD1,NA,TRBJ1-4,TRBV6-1,TGTGCCAGCAGTGAATATGGACCCGGGACAGTATCCATACTGAATGAAAAACTGTTTTTT,CASSEYGPGTVSILNEKLFF
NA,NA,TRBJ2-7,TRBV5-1,TGCGCCAGCAGCCCTGGGAGGGGGCGGCTCGACGAGCAGTACTTC,CASSPGRGRLDEQYF
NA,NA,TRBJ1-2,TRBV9,TGTGCCAGCAGGCTCTCAGGGGATTTTGATGGCTACACCTTC,CASRLSGDFDGYTF
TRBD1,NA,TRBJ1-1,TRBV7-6,TGTGCCAGCAGCTTAACCCAGGGGGCGGGCACTGAAGCTTTCTTT,CASSLTQGAGTEAFF
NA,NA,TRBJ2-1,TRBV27,TGTGCCAGCAGCGCCGATCATGGCAGGGACTTACGAGAGCAGTTCTTC,CASSADHGRDLREQFF
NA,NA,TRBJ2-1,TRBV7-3,TGTGCCAGCAGCTTACAGGGGTCGCGATATGAGCAGTTCTTC,CASSLQGSRYEQFF
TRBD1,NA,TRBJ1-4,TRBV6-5,TGTGCCAGCAGTTACTCGATTCAGGGGGCGGAAAAACTGTTTTTT,CASSYSIQGAEKLFF
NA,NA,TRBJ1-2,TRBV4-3,TGCGCCAGCAGCCAAGGGGGCAATTCTAACTATGGCTACACCTTC,CASSQGGNSNYGYTF
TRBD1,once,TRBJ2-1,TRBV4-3,TGCGCCAGCAGCCAAGCCCTGGGCGGGACAGGGGATGAGGAGCAGTTCTTC,CASSQALGGTGDEEQFF
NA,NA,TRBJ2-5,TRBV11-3,TGTGCCAGCAGCCCCACCCCGACAGGCGGACAAGAGACCCAGTACTTC,CASSPTPTGGQETQYF
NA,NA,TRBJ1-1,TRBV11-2,TGTGCCAGCACCACATTCCTTACAGGTACTGAAGCTTTCTTT,CASTTFLTGTEAFF
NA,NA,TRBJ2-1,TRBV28,TGTGCCAGCTGGACCCACTACAGCGCCTACAATGAGCAGTTCTTC,CASWTHYSAYNEQFF
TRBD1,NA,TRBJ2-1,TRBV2,TGTGCCAGCAGCCAACAGGGGACTGAGCAGTTCTTC,CASSQQGTEQFF
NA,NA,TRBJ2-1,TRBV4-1,TGCGCCAGCAGCCAAGAGGAGGGGGGGGACCTTTACAATGAGCAGTTCTTC,CASSQEEGGDLYNEQFF
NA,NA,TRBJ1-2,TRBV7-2,TGTGCCAGCAGCTTCGGGGGGCCCCTTTGGGGCTACACCTTC,CASSFGGPLWGYTF
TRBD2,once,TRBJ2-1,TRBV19,TGTGCCAGTAGTACTTTAGCGGGAGCTGAGTTCTTC,CASSTLAGAEFF
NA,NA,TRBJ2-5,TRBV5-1,TGCGCCAGCAGCCTAGGGCGACATTTCCAAGAGACCCAGTACTTC,CASSLGRHFQETQYF
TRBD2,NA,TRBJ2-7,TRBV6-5,TGTGCCAGCGGCCTAGCGGGAGGGGTCGAGCAGTACTTC,CASGLAGGVEQYF
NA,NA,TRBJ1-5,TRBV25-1,TGTGCCAGCAGTGTCTCCAGGGAGGTGGGCAATCAGCCCCAGCATTTT,CASSVSREVGNQPQHF
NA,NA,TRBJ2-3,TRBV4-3,TGCGCCAGCAGCCAAGTTCCCCCGGGCGGCCCATCAGGAGATACGCAGTATTTT,CASSQVPPGGPSGDTQYF
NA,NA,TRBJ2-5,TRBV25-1,TGTGCCAGCAGCGGGACACCCCAAGAGACCCAGTACTTC,CASSGTPQETQYF
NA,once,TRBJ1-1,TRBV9,TGTGCCTCCGGAAATAGCAGGGGCACTGAAGCTTTCTTT,CASGNSRGTEAFF
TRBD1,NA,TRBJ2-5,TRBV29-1,TGCAGCGTGGGAAGGGGACAGGGACTGGGGGACCAGTACTTC,CSVGRGQGLGDQYF
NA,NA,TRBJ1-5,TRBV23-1,TGCGCCAGCAAGACGGGGGGACAGCCCCAGCATTTT,CASKTGGQPQHF